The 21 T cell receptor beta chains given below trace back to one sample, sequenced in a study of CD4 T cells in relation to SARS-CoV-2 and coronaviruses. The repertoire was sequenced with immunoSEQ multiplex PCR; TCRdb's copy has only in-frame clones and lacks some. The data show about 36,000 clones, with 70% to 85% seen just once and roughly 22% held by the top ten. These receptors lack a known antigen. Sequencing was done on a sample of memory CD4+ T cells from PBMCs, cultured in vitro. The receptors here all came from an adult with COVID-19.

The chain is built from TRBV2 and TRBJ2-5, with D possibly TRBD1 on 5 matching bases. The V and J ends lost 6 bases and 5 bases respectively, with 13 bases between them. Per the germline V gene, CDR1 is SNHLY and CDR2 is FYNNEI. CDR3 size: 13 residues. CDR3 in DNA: TGTGCCAGCAGCTCGGACAATCGGGAGACCCAGTACTTC. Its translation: CASSSDNRETQYF.

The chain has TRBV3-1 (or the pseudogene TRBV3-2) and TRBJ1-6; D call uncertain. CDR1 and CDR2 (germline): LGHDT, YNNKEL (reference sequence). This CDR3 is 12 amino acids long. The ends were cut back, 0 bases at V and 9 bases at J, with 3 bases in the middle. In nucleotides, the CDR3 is TGTGCCAGCAGCCAAGAGGGTTCACCCCTCCACTTT. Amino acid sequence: CASSQEGSPLHF.

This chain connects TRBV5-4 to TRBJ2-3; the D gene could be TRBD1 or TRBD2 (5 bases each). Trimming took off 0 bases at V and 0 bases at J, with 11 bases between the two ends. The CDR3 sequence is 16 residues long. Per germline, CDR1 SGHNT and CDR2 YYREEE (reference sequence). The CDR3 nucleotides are TGTGCCAGCAGCTTGGGGGTGGGACCTAGCACAGATACGCAGTATTTT. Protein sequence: CASSLGVGPSTDTQYF.

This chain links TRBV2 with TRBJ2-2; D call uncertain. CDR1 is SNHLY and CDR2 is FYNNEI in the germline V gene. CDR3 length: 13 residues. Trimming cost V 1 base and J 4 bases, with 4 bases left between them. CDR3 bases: TGTGCCAGCAGTGAAGGGCTCACCGGGGAGCTGTTTTTT. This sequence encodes CASSEGLTGELFF.

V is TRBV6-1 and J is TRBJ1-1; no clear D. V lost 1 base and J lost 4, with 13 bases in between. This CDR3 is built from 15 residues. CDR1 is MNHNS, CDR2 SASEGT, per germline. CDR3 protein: CASSEGSEGITEAFF. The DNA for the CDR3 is TGTGCCAGCAGTGAAGGTTCGGAAGGTATCACTGAAGCTTTCTTT.

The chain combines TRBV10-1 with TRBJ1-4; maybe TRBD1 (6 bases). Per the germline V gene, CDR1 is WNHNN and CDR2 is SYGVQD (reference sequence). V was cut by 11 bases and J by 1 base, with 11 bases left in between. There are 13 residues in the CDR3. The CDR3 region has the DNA TGCGCCTGGGGACAATTAACTAATGAAAAACTGTTTTTT. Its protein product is CAWGQLTNEKLFF.

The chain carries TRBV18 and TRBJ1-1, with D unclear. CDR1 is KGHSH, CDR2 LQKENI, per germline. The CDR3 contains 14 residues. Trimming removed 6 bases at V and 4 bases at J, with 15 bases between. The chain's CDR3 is CASSLGTMGTEAFF. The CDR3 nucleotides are TGTGCCAGCTCGCTGGGAACAATGGGCACTGAAGCTTTCTTT.

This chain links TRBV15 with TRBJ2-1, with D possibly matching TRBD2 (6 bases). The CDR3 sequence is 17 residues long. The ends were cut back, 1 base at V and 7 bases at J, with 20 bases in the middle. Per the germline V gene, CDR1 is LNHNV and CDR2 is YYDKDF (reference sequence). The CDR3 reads CATSRANDRGTVNEQFF. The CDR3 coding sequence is TGTGCCACCAGCAGAGCTAACGACCGCGGGACTGTAAATGAGCAGTTCTTC.

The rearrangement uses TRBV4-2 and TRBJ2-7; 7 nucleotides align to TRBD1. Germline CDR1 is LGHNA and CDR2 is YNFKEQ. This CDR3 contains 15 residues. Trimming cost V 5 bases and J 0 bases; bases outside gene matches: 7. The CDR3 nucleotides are TGTGCCAGCAGCGCAGGGGGAGACGCCTCCTACGAGCAGTACTTC. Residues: CASSAGGDASYEQYF.

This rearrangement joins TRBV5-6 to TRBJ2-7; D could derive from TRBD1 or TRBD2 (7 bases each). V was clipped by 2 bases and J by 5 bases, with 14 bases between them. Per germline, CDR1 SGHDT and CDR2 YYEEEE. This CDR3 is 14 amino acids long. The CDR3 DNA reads TGTGCCAGCAGCTTTGGGAGGGGGCGGGACGAGCAGTACTTC. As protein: CASSFGRGRDEQYF.

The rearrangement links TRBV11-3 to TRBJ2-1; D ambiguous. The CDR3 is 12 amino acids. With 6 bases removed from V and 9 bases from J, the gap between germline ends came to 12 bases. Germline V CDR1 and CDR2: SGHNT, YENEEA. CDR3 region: CASSPSTGEQFF. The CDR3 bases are TGTGCCAGCAGTCCCTCCACCGGTGAGCAGTTCTTC.

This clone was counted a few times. CDR3 region: CASKTADGREKLFF. The CDR3 DNA sequence: TGCGCCAGCAAGACCGCTGACGGTCGTGAAAAACTGTTTTTT. V is TRBV5-1 and J is TRBJ1-4; D not resolved. Germline CDR1 SGHRS, CDR2 YFSETQ. V lost 6 bases and J 7 bases, leaving 16 bases between the germline ends. The CDR3 consists of 14 residues.

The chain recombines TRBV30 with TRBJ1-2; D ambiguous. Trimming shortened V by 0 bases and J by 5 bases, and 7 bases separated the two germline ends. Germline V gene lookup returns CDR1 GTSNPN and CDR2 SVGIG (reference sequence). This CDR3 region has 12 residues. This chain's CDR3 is CAWSVPGYGYTF. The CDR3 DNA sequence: TGTGCCTGGAGTGTACCTGGTTATGGCTACACCTTC.

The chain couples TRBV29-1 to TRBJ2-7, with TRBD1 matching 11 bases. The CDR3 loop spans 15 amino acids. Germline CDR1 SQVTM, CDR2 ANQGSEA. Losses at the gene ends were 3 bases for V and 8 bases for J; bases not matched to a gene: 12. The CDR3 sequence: CSVEDRGRGGGQQYF. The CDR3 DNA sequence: TGCAGCGTTGAGGACAGGGGGCGCGGGGGAGGACAGCAGTACTTC.

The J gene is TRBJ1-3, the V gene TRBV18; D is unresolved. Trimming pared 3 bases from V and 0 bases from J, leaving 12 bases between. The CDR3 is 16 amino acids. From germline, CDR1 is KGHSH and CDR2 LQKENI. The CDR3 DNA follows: TGTGCCAGCTCACCGAATGTGAGACTCTCTGGAAACACCATATATTTT. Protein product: CASSPNVRLSGNTIYF.

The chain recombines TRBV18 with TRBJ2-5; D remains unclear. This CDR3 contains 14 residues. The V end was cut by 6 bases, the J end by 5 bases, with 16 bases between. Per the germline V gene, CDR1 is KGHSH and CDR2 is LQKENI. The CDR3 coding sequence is TGTGCCAGCTCCCTAACTTCCTCGGGCGAGACCCAGTACTTC. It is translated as CASSLTSSGETQYF.

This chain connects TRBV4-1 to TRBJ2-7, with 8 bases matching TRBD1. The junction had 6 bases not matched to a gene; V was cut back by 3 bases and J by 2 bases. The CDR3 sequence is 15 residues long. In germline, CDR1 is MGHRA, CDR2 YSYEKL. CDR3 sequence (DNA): TGCGCCAGCAGCCATCAAGACAGGGGTGCCTACGAGCAGTACTTC. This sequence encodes CASSHQDRGAYEQYF.

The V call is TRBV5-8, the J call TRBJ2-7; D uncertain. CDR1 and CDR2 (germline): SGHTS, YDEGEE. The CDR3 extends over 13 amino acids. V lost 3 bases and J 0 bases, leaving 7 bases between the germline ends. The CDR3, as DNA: TGTGCCAGCAGCTGGAAGTTCTCCTACGAGCAGTACTTC. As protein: CASSWKFSYEQYF.

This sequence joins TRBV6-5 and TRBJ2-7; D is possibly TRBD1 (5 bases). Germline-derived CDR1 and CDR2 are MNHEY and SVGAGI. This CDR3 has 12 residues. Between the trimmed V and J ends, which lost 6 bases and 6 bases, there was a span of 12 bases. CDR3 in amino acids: CASRAGFREQYF. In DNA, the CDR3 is TGTGCCAGCAGGGCAGGGTTCCGCGAGCAGTACTTC.

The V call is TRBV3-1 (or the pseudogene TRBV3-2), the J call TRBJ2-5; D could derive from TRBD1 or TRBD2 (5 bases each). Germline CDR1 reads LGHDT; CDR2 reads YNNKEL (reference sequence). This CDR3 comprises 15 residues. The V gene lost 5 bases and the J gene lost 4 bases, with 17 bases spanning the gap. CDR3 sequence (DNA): TGTGCCAGCAGCACCGGGACCGACAGAAGAGAGACCCAGTACTTC. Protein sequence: CASSTGTDRRETQYF.

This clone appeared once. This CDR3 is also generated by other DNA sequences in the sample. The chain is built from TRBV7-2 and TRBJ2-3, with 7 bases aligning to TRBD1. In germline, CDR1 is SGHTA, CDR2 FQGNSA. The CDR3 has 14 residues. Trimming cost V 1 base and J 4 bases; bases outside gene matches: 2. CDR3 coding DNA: TGTGCCAGCAGCTTAGGGCAGGGGGCAGATACGCAGTATTTT. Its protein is CASSLGQGADTQYF.